A single sample is the source of the 15 T cell receptor beta chains below, sequenced in a study of blood T cell repertoires in COVID-19. The data were produced by immunoSEQ multiplex PCR, yet TCRdb's version contains in-frame clones alone and is incomplete. In the table there are 140,000 to 150,000 clones, roughly 88% of which are singletons. Source material: peripheral blood. The receptors come from a woman aged 60-75 years with COVID-19, enrolled during active disease.

The chain carries TRBV12-3 or TRBV12-4 and TRBJ2-3; D is uncertain. CDR3 length: 12 residues. V was cut by 5 bases and J by 11 bases, with 14 bases left in between. DNA of the CDR3: TGTGCCAGCAGTCCTGTAGTGGTGCGGCAGTATTTT. This codes for CASSPVVVRQYF.

The V and J genes are TRBV2 and TRBJ1-1; D remains ambiguous. This CDR3 spans 13 amino acids. The germline V gene encodes CDR1 SNHLY and CDR2 FYNNEI. V lost 4 bases to trimming and J lost 4 bases, with 10 bases between them. The CDR3 here is CASSVGEGTEAFF. In nucleotides, the CDR3 is TGTGCCAGCAGTGTCGGGGAGGGCACTGAAGCTTTCTTT.

The chain links TRBV19 to TRBJ1-5; TRBD1 matches 8 bases. This CDR3 has 14 amino acids. V gave up 4 bases and J gave up 7 bases; unmatched junction bases: 6. CDR1 is LNHDA, CDR2 SQIVND, per germline (reference sequence). The CDR3 DNA sequence: TGTGCCAGTAGTACCCGGACAGGGAACCAGCCCCAGCATTTT. Its translation: CASSTRTGNQPQHF.

This sequence joins TRBV5-1 and TRBJ2-7; D may be TRBD1 (6 bases). CDR1 and CDR2 (germline): SGHRS, YFSETQ. The CDR3 spans 13 residues. With 4 bases removed from V and 5 bases from J, the gap between germline ends came to 13 bases. The CDR3, as DNA: TGCGCCAGCAGCGTCGACAGGATCGACGAGCAGTACTTC. It is translated as CASSVDRIDEQYF.

The V call is TRBV5-4, the J call TRBJ2-3, with D possibly TRBD1 on 6 matching bases. This CDR3 has 15 residues. In germline, CDR1 is SGHNT, CDR2 YYREEE (reference sequence). The V end was cut by 4 bases, the J end by 0 bases, with 12 bases between. The CDR3 DNA reads TGTGCCAGCAGCGGAACAAGGGGGAGCACAGATACGCAGTATTTT. Residues: CASSGTRGSTDTQYF.

The chain carries TRBV12-3 or TRBV12-4 and TRBJ1-1; D call uncertain. V was cut by 6 bases and J by 1 base, with 9 bases left in between. There are 13 residues in the CDR3. Written as DNA, the CDR3 is TGTGCCAGCAGCCTACGACAGAACACTGAAGCTTTCTTT. Protein sequence: CASSLRQNTEAFF.

The chain recombines TRBV20-1 with TRBJ1-2; D is unresolved. The V and J ends lost 6 bases and 4 bases respectively, with 6 bases between them. There are 10 residues in the CDR3. Germline assignment: CDR1 DFQATT and CDR2 SNEGSKA (reference sequence). For the CDR3, the DNA is TGCAGTGCCGGACTCTATGGCTACACCTTC. Protein product: CSAGLYGYTF.

V usage is TRBV4-2 and J usage is TRBJ2-1, with TRBD2 matching over 11 bases. Per germline, CDR1 LGHNA and CDR2 YNFKEQ. The V and J ends lost 6 bases and 2 bases, in that order; junction bases with no gene match: 15. There are 19 residues in the CDR3. The CDR3: CASRYSSGGASSAYNEQFF. CDR3 sequence (DNA): TGTGCCAGCAGGTATAGTAGCGGGGGGGCCTCAAGCGCCTACAATGAGCAGTTCTTC.

The chain recombines TRBV5-8 with TRBJ1-5; 9 positions agree with TRBD1. V was clipped by 3 bases and J by 6 bases; unmatched bases: 4. Per germline, CDR1 SGHTS and CDR2 YDEGEE. The CDR3 is made up of 14 amino acids. The CDR3 region is CASSSGQGGQPQHF. In DNA form, the CDR3 reads TGTGCCAGCAGCTCGGGACAGGGAGGTCAGCCCCAGCATTTT.

The chain uses TRBV5-1 and TRBJ1-2; TRBD1 matches 8 bases. This CDR3 spans 14 amino acids. The germline CDR1 and CDR2 sequences are SGHRS and YFSETQ. Losses at the gene ends were 4 bases for V and 5 bases for J; bases not matched to a gene: 7. The CDR3 spells CASSLDRAEYGYTF. The CDR3 DNA reads TGCGCCAGCAGCCTGGACAGGGCGGAATATGGCTACACCTTC.

The V and J genes are TRBV30 and TRBJ1-1, with TRBD1 as a possible D gene (5 bases). The germline V gene encodes CDR1 GTSNPN and CDR2 SVGIG (reference sequence). The CDR3 has 14 amino acids. V dropped 2 bases and J dropped 1 base, with 11 bases sitting between them. DNA of the CDR3: TGTGCCTGGAGTAGGGAAGGGGAGAACACTGAAGCTTTCTTT. Its translation is CAWSREGENTEAFF.

The chain links TRBV5-8 to TRBJ2-3, with 12 positions matching TRBD2. After removal of 0 bases from V and 5 bases from J, the junction contained 7 bases not matched to a gene. Germline CDR1 reads SGHTS; CDR2 reads YDEGEE. The length of the CDR3 is 17 residues. The CDR3 DNA is TGTGCCAGCAGCTTGGCCAGGCTAGCGGGGGGGAGAGATACGCAGTATTTT. Translation: CASSLARLAGGRDTQYF.

This clone was seen a single time. The V gene is TRBV19, the J gene TRBJ1-4, with 9 bases aligning to TRBD1. Germline values: CDR1 LNHDA, CDR2 SQIVND (reference sequence). The CDR3 length is 15 residues. Trimming took 4 bases from V and 5 from J; bases not matched to a gene: 5. CDR3 DNA sequence: TGTGCCAGTAGTACGATACAGGGGGCAAATGAAAAACTGTTTTTT. This gives the protein CASSTIQGANEKLFF.

The chain employs TRBV27 and TRBJ1-2; TRBD1 might be the D (6 bases). In germline, CDR1 is MNHEY, CDR2 SMNVEV (reference sequence). Between the trimmed V and J ends, which lost 2 bases and 7 bases, there was a span of 14 bases. The CDR3 is made up of 14 amino acids. The CDR3 loop reads CASSLAFRGFGYTF. The CDR3 DNA reads TGTGCCAGCAGTTTAGCTTTTAGGGGGTTTGGCTACACCTTC.

This clone was seen more than once but under ten times. This chain joins TRBV30 and TRBJ1-2; no clear D. The ends were cut back, 4 bases at V and 4 bases at J, with 19 bases in the middle. Germline V lookup: CDR1 GTSNPN, CDR2 SVGIG (reference sequence). This CDR3 region has 15 residues. CDR3 residues: CAWKRAGAGPYGYTF. The CDR3 DNA follows: TGTGCCTGGAAACGGGCGGGAGCCGGCCCCTATGGCTACACCTTC.